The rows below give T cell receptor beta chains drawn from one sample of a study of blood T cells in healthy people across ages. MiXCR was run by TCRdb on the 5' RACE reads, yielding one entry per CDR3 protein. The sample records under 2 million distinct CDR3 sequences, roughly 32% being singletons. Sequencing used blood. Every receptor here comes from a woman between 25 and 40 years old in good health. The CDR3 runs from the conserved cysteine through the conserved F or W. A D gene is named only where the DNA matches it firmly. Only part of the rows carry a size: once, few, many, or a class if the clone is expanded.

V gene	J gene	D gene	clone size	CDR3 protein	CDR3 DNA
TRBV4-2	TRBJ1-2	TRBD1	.	CASSQDWGTGGYGYTF	TGTGCCAGCAGCCAAGATTGGGGGACAGGGGGCTATGGCTACACCTTC
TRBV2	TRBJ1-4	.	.	CASSEQPLGGEKLFF	TGTGCCAGCAGTGAACAGCCACTCGGAGGTGAAAAACTGTTTTTT
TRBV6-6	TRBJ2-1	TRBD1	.	CASSEGQNSYNEQFF	TGTGCCAGCAGTGAGGGACAGAACTCCTACAATGAGCAGTTCTTC
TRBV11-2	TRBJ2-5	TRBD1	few	CASSQGQGNRETQYF	TGTGCCAGCAGCCAGGGACAGGGGAATCGAGAGACCCAGTACTTC
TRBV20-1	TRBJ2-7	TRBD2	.	CSARGTSGDHEQYF	TGCAGTGCTAGGGGGACTAGCGGGGACCACGAGCAGTACTTC
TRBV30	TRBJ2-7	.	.	CAWSVRLSSYEQYF	TGTGCCTGGAGTGTACGACTATCCTCCTACGAGCAGTACTTC
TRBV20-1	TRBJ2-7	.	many	CSANPGISSYEQYF	TGCAGTGCTAATCCCGGGATAAGCTCCTACGAGCAGTACTTC
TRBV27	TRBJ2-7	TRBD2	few	CASRPGTSGSGEQYF	TGTGCCAGCAGGCCCGGGACTAGCGGGAGCGGCGAGCAGTACTTC
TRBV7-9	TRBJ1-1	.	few	CASERGLNTEAFF	TGTGCCAGTGAGCGGGGGTTGAACACTGAAGCTTTCTTT
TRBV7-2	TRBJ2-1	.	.	CASSLRGQATNEQFF	TGTGCCAGCAGCCTCCGGGGGCAGGCCACAAATGAGCAGTTCTTC
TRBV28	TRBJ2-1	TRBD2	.	CASRIGGEGPDEQFF	TGTGCCAGCAGGATAGGCGGGGAGGGCCCCGATGAGCAGTTCTTC
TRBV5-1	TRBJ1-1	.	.	CASSPFGVGDEAFF	TGCGCCAGCAGCCCTTTCGGGGTCGGGGATGAAGCTTTCTTT
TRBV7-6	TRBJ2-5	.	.	CASSLSRQPGKETQYF	TGTGCCAGCAGCTTAAGTCGACAGCCTGGAAAAGAGACCCAGTACTTC
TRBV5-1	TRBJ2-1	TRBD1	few	CASSPDRVGTYNEQFF	TGCGCCAGCAGCCCTGACAGGGTTGGGACCTACAATGAGCAGTTCTTC
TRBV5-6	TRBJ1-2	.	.	CASSLAWDGYGYTF	TGTGCCAGCAGCTTAGCCTGGGACGGCTATGGCTACACCTTC
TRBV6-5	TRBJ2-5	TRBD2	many	CASSPTSGRETQYF	TGTGCCAGCAGCCCGACTAGCGGGAGAGAGACCCAGTACTTC